This T cell receptor beta chain was observed in a study of cytomegalovirus exposure and HLA in healthy donors. Looking at the study overall: From around 180 million T cells, an earlier analysis saw roughly 110 million unique TCR beta sequences. General study points: In a later analysis, at a false discovery rate of 0.05, about 15,000 TCR beta sequences were associated with HLA alleles. Common viral pathogens seemed to be connected with several of the most significant clusters, according to a later analysis.

Trimming cost V 2 bases and J 5 bases, with 12 bases left between them. In germline, CDR1 is SNHLY, CDR2 FYNNEI. CDR3 length: 14 residues. With regard to this clone: Its specificity is not known.

Amplification used 60 Vbeta primers and 13 Jbeta primers. Libraries were prepared by immunoSEQ multiplex PCR; TCRdb keeps only in-frame clonotypes and omits some of them. Recorded for this sample: 150,000 to 200,000 clones. The sequencing input was PBMCs. The V call is TRBV2, the J call TRBJ2-5, with TRBD2 as a possible D gene (5 bases). This receptor was identified in a young man in good health and CMV-seronegative. CDR3 nucleotide sequence: TGTGCCAGCAGTGAACTAGCCTACCCGGAGACCCAGTACTTC. Residues: CASSELAYPETQYF.